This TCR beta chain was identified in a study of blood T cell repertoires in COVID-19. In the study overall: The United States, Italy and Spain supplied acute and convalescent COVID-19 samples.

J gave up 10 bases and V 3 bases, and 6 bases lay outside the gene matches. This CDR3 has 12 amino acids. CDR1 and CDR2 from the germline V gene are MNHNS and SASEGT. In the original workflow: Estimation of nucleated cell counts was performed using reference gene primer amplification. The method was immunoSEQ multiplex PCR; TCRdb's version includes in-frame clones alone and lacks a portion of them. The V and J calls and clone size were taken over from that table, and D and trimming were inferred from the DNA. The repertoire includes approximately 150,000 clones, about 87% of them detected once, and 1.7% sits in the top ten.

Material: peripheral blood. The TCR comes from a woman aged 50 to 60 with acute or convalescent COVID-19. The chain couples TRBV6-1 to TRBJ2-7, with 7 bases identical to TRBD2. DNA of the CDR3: TGTGCCAGCAGTGACGGGGAGGGGTCCCAGTACTTC. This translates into CASSDGEGSQYF.